A selection of T cell receptor beta chains follows, all from one sample in a study of blood T cell repertoires in COVID-19. The data were produced by immunoSEQ multiplex PCR, yet TCRdb's version contains in-frame clones alone and is incomplete. This sample has 120,000 or so clones, with around 86% found just once. The sequenced sample was peripheral blood. The receptors stem from a woman older than 75 with acute or convalescent COVID-19. Both conserved end residues are trimmed from each CDR3.

v_call	cdr3_length	j_call	cdr3_aa
TRBV28	12	TRBJ1-5	ASNNRAAGRPQH
TRBV18	12	TRBJ1-5	ASSQGTVNQPQH
TRBV19	14	TRBJ1-2	ASSTGTGAFVYGYT
TRBV5-6	12	TRBJ1-2	ASSLGRVGRGYT
TRBV18	10	TRBJ1-1	ASSPGTAEAF
TRBV4-2	12	TRBJ1-1	ASTQKQGNTEAF
TRBV18	12	TRBJ1-5	ASSKQGKDQPQH
TRBV7-3	12	TRBJ2-2	ASSQSPLRGELF
TRBV5-1	12	TRBJ1-1	ASSPNTGTTEAF
TRBV2	9	TRBJ1-1	ASAPNTEAF
TRBV4-1	9	TRBJ2-7	ASSGSYEQY
TRBV9	14	TRBJ1-6	ASSLRRDRDYSPLH
TRBV24-1	13	TRBJ1-2	ATSDPTGRTYGYT
TRBV7-8	13	TRBJ1-2	ASSSRRDSPRGYT
TRBV6-5	12	TRBJ1-5	ASRVGQANQPQH
TRBV7-9	13	TRBJ2-1	ASSYRVSSYNEQF
TRBV4-1	11	TRBJ1-2	ASSQVQAYGYT
TRBV5-1	15	TRBJ2-5	ASSSSVGAGGRETQY
TRBV7-2	12	TRBJ1-6	ASSIQGRDSPLH
TRBV3-1/TRBV3-2	10	TRBJ1-1	ASSSPAGGAF
TRBV10-3	12	TRBJ1-1	AISSFTGNTEAF
TRBV2	13	TRBJ2-1	ASSEPRGGLNEQF
TRBV19	12	TRBJ2-5	ASNRGGSQETQY
TRBV9	13	TRBJ2-2	ASSTGTPNTGELF
TRBV28	12	TRBJ1-6	ASSGTGGGSPLH
TRBV9	13	TRBJ2-3	ASSETAGGAGTQY
TRBV7-9	11	TRBJ1-2	ASSLVTGDGYT
TRBV5-1	12	TRBJ1-1	ASSLERSGTEAF
TRBV4-2	11	TRBJ1-1	ASSQDRGGKAF
TRBV10-3	11	TRBJ1-1	AIGRDLNTEAF
TRBV4-2	13	TRBJ1-4	ASSQDRQGSEKLF
TRBV5-4	14	TRBJ2-6	ASSPWARAGANVLT
TRBV27	13	TRBJ2-3	ASSKDTSSTDTQY
TRBV15	12	TRBJ1-1	ATSRATGGTEAF
TRBV7-2	13	TRBJ1-1	ASFPGWGRITEAF
TRBV4-1	12	TRBJ1-1	ASSHDRMNTEAF
TRBV5-1	13	TRBJ2-3	ASSLVQAGADTQY
TRBV4-1	16	TRBJ2-2	ASSRSDRGGGKTGELF
TRBV5-1	18	TRBJ2-2	ASSQSAYTSGESNAGELF
TRBV29-1	9	TRBJ2-1	SVVGRAEQF
TRBV5-1	15	TRBJ1-1	ASSFGTGGTLTPEAF
TRBV19	14	TRBJ1-6	ASRVRGTKNNSPLH
TRBV19	11	TRBJ2-1	ASSPRGLGEQF
TRBV29-1	13	TRBJ2-3	SVGRAGGLGDTQY
TRBV6-4	12	TRBJ1-6	ASSEAGTGSPLH
TRBV9	13	TRBJ1-1	ASSGGGAMNTEAF
TRBV21-1	12	TRBJ1-2	ASNRGRYNYGYT
TRBV5-1	12	TRBJ1-1	ASSLGQGFTEAF
TRBV15	12	TRBJ1-1	ATSRWPRVTEAF
TRBV14	13	TRBJ1-2	ASSLRTGGAYGYT
TRBV27	12	TRBJ1-5	ASRSGVSNQPQH
TRBV7-2	10	TRBJ2-3	ASSLGQNTQY
TRBV19	10	TRBJ1-2	ASQPGEEGYT
TRBV5-1	11	TRBJ2-5	ASSFDMRETQY
TRBV29-1	14	TRBJ2-3	SVEAGGSVSTDTQY
TRBV3-1/TRBV3-2	15	TRBJ2-1	ASSPGLMGSSYNEQF
TRBV4-2	14	TRBJ2-1	ASSQDLAGGINEQF
TRBV28	11	TRBJ1-1	ASKSYGNTEAF
TRBV11-1	12	TRBJ2-2	ASSLDIRTGELF
TRBV3-1/TRBV3-2	9	TRBJ1-2	ASSQAGGHT